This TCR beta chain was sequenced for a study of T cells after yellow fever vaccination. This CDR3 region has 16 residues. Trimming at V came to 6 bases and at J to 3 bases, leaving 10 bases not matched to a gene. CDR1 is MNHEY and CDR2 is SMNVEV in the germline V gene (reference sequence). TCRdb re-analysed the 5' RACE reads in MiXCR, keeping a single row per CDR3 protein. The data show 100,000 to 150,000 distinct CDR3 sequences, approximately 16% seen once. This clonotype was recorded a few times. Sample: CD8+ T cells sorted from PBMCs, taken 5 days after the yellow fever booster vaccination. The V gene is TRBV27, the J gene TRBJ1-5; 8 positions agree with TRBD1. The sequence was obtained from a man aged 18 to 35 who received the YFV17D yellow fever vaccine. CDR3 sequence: CASRSQGALFNQPQHF. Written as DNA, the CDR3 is TGTGCCAGCAGGAGCCAGGGGGCTCTATTCAATCAGCCCCAGCATTTT.